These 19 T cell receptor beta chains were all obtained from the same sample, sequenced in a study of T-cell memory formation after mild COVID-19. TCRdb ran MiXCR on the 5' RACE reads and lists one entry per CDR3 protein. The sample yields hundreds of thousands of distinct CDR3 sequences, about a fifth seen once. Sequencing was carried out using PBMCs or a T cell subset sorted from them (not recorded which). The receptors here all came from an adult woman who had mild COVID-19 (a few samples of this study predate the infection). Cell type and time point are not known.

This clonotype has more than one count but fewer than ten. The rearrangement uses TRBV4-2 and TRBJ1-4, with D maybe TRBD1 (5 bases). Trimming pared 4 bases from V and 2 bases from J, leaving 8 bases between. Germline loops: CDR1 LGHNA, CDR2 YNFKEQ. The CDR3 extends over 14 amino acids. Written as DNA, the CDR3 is TGTGCCAGCAGCCCGCGGGGGACTAATGAAAAACTGTTTTTT. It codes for CASSPRGTNEKLFF.

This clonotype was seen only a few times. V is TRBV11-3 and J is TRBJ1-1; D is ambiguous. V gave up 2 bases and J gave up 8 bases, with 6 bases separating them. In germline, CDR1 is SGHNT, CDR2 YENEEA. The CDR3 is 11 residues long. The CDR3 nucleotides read TGTGCCAGCAGCTTATCGTCCGAAGCTTTCTTT. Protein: CASSLSSEAFF.

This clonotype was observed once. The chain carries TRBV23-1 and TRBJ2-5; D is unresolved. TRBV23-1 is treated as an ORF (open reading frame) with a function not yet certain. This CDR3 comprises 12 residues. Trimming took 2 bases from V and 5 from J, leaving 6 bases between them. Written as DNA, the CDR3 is TGCGCCAGCAGTCAACCCGGGGAGACCCAGTACTTC. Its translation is CASSQPGETQYF.

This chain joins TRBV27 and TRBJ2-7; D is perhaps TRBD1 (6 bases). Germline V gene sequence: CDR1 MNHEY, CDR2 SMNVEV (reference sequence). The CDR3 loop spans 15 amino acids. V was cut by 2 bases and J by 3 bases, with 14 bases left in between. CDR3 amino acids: CASSLDSSGDYEQYF. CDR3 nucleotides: TGTGCCAGCAGTTTAGACTCCTCAGGGGACTACGAGCAGTACTTC.

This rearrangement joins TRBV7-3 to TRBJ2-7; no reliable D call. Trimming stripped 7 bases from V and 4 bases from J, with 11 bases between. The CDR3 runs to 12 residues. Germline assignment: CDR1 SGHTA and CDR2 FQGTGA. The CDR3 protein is CASIHPSYEQYF. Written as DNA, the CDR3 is TGTGCCAGCATCCACCCTTCTTACGAGCAGTACTTC. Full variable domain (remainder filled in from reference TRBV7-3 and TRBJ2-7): GAGVSQTPSNKVTEKGKYVELRCDPISGHTALYWYRQSLGQGPEFLIYFQGTGAADDSGLPNDRFFAVRPEGSVSTLKIQRTERGDSAVYLCASIHPSYEQYFGPGTRLTVT.

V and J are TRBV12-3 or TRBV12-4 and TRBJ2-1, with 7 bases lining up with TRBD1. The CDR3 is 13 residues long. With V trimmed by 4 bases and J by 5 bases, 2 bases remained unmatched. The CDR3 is CASSWDSDNEQFF. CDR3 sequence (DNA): TGTGCCAGCAGTTGGGACAGCGACAATGAGCAGTTCTTC.

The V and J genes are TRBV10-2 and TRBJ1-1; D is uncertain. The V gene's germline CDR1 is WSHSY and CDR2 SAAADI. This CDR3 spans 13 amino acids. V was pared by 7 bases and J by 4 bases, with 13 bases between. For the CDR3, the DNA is TGCGCCAGCATAGAAGTATCGGGCACTGAAGCTTTCTTT. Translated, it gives CASIEVSGTEAFF.

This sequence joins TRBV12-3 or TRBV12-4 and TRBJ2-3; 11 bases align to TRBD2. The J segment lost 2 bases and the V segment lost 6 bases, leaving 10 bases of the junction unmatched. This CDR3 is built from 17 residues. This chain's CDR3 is CASRLAGGGGVTDTQYF. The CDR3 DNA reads TGTGCCAGCAGGCTAGCGGGGGGTGGGGGTGTCACAGATACGCAGTATTTT.

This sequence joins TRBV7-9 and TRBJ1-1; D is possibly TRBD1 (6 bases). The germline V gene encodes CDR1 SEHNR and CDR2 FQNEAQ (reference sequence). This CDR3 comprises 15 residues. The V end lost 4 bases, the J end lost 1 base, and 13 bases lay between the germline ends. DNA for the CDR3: TGTGCCAGCAGCTATCAGGGGCTGCAGAACACTGAAGCTTTCTTT. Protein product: CASSYQGLQNTEAFF.

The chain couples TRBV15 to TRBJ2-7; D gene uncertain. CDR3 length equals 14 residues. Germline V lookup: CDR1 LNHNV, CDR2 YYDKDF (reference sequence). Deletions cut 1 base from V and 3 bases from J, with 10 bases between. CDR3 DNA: TGTGCCACCAGCAGAGTCGGCAGAGACTACGAGCAGTACTTC. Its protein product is CATSRVGRDYEQYF.

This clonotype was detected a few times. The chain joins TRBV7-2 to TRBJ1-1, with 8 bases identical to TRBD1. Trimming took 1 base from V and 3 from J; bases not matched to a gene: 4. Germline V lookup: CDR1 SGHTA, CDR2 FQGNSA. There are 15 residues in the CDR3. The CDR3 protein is CASSLERTGYTEAFF. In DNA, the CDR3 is TGTGCCAGCAGCTTAGAAAGGACAGGGTACACTGAAGCTTTCTTT.

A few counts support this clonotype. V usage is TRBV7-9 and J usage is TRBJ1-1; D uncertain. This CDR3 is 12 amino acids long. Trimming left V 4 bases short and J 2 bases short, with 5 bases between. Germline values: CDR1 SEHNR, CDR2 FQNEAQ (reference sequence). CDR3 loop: CASSYDNTEAFF. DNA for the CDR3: TGTGCCAGCAGCTACGATAACACTGAAGCTTTCTTT.

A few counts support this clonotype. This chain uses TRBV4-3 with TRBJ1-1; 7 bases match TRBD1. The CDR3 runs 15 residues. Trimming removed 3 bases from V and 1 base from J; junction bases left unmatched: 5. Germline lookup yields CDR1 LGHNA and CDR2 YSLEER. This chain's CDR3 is CASSHYDRANTEAFF. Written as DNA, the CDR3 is TGCGCCAGCAGCCACTACGACAGGGCGAACACTGAAGCTTTCTTT.

The CDR3 sequence: CATSDTSGNDNEQFF. CDR3 in DNA: TGTGCCACCAGTGACACTAGCGGGAACGACAATGAGCAGTTCTTC. V gene TRBV24-1 combines with J gene TRBJ2-1; TRBD2 matches at 10 bases. Germline V lookup: CDR1 KGHDR, CDR2 SFDVKD. The trim removed 4 bases at V and 5 bases at J, leaving 4 bases unmatched. CDR3 length: 15 amino acids.

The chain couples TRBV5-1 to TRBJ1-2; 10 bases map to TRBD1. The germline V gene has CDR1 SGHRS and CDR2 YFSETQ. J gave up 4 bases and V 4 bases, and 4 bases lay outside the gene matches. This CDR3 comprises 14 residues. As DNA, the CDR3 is TGCGCCAGCAGCCCGGACAGGGGGGCCTATGGCTACACCTTC. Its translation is CASSPDRGAYGYTF.

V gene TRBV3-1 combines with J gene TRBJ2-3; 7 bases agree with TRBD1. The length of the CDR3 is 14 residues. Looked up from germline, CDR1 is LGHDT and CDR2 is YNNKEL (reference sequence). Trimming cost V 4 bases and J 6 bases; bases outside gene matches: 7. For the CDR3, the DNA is TGTGCCAGCAGCCTGCGGACAGGTCGGGATACGCAGTATTTT. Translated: CASSLRTGRDTQYF.

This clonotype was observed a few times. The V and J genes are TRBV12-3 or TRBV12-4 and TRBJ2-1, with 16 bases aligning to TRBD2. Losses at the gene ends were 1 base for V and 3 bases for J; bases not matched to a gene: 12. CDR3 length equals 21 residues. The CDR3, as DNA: TGTGCCAGCAGTTTAGATTTGGGACTAGCGGGGGGGCCTAGAGTCTACAATGAGCAGTTCTTC. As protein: CASSLDLGLAGGPRVYNEQFF.

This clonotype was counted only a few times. DNA for the CDR3: TGCGCCAGCAGCCCATGGACTAGCGGGGGGGAGCAGTTCTTC. This gives the protein CASSPWTSGGEQFF. V and J are TRBV5-1 and TRBJ2-1, with 14 bases that match TRBD2. The CDR3 length is 14 residues. Trimming at V came to 4 bases and at J to 10 bases, leaving 4 bases not matched to a gene. The germline CDR1 and CDR2 sequences are SGHRS and YFSETQ.

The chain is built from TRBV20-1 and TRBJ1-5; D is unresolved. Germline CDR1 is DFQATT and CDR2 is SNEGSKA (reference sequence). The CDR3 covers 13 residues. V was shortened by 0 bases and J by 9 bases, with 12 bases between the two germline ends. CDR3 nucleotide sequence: TGCAGTGCTAGAGATTCGTCACTGGGGCCCCAGCATTTT. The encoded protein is CSARDSSLGPQHF.